This T cell receptor beta chain came from a study of PD-1 blockade in classical Hodgkin lymphoma. Turning to the study itself: A 3 mg/kg intravenous dose of nivolumab was received by patients every 2 weeks. Study-level results: While CD8+ TCR diversity did not rise significantly by C4D1, CD4+ TCR diversity did.

Assay: immunoSEQ multiplex PCR; the TCRdb copy retains only in-frame clones and omits some. The table has about 97,000 clones, 65% to 85% seen once. In germline, CDR1 is SGHTS, CDR2 YDEGEE. The CDR3 loop spans 13 amino acids. V was trimmed by 4 bases and J by 6 bases, leaving 12 bases between them. Patients all relapsed after autologous stem cell transplantation, and there was variation in brentuximab vedotin exposure. Regarding this clone: Its target is not known.

The rearrangement uses TRBV5-8 and TRBJ2-3; D gene ambiguous. Sequenced here: peripheral blood mononuclear cells (PBMCs), sampled at baseline. The receptor's source is a human donor with classical Hodgkin lymphoma. The CDR3 loop is CASSPRIGDTQYF. The CDR3 coding sequence is TGTGCCAGCAGCCCCCGCATTGGGGATACGCAGTATTTT.